This T cell receptor beta chain derives from a study of CXCR3-negative and CXCR3-positive naive CD8 T cells. General study results and limits: Naive cells, whether CXCR3-negative or CXCR3-positive, had similar TRBV-TRBJ usage, while memory cells differed. Greater hydrophobicity was found in TRB CDR3s of CXCR3-positive naive cells than of CXCR3-negative naive cells. Naive subsets expressed similar surface CD5; TRB CDR3 features served to infer TCR strength.

The libraries of TRB cDNA were prepared using 5' RACE with UMI labels. TCRdb processed the 5' RACE reads again and assigns one entry to each CDR3 protein, with no DNA. The table lists about 140,000 distinct CDR3 sequences, with approximately 0.4% in the top ten. In triplicate, each CD8+ T cell subset was sorted at 250,000 to 300,000 cells per replicate. Within the CD8+ T cell compartment, naive cells were CD45RO-CCR7+CD27+CD95-. To note about this clonotype: The antigen remains unidentified.

The source is a human donor in good health. Some clones in this sample may be carry-over from other donors' samples. The sequenced sample was naive CXCR3+ CD8+ T cells from blood. Subset indicated: CD45RO-CCR7+CD27+CD95- naive CD8+ T cells expressing CXCR3 (TNR3+).

The CDR3 reads CASSDGRGEQYF. The chain links TRBV2 to TRBJ2-7; with no DNA, the TCRdb D assignment of TRBD2 cannot be verified. CDR3 size: 12 residues. Per the germline V gene, CDR1 is SNHLY and CDR2 is FYNNEI.